Listed below are T cell receptor beta chains from one sample, sequenced in a study of blood T cell repertoires in COVID-19. Some clones are missing from TCRdb's copy, which holds only in-frame ones; the method was immunoSEQ multiplex PCR. Of 200,000 to 250,000 clones in the sample, around 80% were seen once. The sequenced sample consisted of peripheral blood. All receptors derive from a human donor in a cohort sampled during active COVID-19. The CDR3 runs from the conserved cysteine through the conserved F or W. The D gene is left open where the match is weak. The size of a clone is reported for some rows only, either as once, few or many, or as a class for expanded clones.

CDR3 length	D gene	V gene	J gene	clone size	CDR3 protein	CDR3 DNA
13	-	TRBV7-2	TRBJ1-2	few	CASSDGLLDGYTF	TGTGCCAGCAGCGACGGGTTGTTGGATGGCTACACCTTC
13	-	TRBV5-1	TRBJ2-3	-	CASSQGSSDTQYF	TGCGCCAGCAGCCAGGGGAGTTCTGATACGCAGTATTTT
12	-	TRBV6-1	TRBJ1-2	-	CASSTQDREYAF	TGTGCCAGCAGTACCCAGGACCGGGAGTATGCCTTC
12	-	TRBV28	TRBJ2-7	once	CASSFPGYEQYF	TGTGCCAGCAGTTTCCCAGGCTACGAGCAGTACTTC
16	TRBD1	TRBV11-2	TRBJ2-3	-	CASSLDPPGQGDTQYF	TGTGCCAGCAGCTTAGATCCTCCGGGACAGGGGGATACGCAGTATTTT
15	TRBD2	TRBV5-8	TRBJ2-1	few	CASSLGLAGYNEQFF	TGTGCCAGCAGCTTGGGACTAGCGGGGTACAATGAGCAGTTCTTC
16	-	TRBV5-1	TRBJ2-2	-	CASSLAGVAGTGELFF	TGCGCCAGCAGCTTGGCGGGGGTAGCTGGAACCGGGGAGCTGTTTTTT
20	TRBD1	TRBV10-1	TRBJ1-4	once	CASSESRRGPTSGTNEKLFF	TGCGCCAGCAGTGAGTCAAGGAGGGGGCCTACAAGTGGGACTAATGAAAAACTGTTTTTT
16	-	TRBV5-4	TRBJ2-3	-	CASSQDSGEVTDTQYF	TGTGCCAGCAGCCAGGACAGCGGGGAGGTCACAGATACGCAGTATTTT
10	-	TRBV20-1	TRBJ2-3	-	CSAEWDTQYF	TGCAGTGCCGAGTGGGATACGCAGTATTTT
13	-	TRBV7-6	TRBJ2-5	-	CASSLFGRETQYF	TGTGCCAGCAGCCTCTTTGGGAGAGAGACCCAGTACTTC
15	-	TRBV6-6	TRBJ1-1	-	CASSTLAGMNTEAFF	TGTGCCAGCAGTACCCTTGCGGGGATGAACACTGAAGCTTTCTTT
15	TRBD1	TRBV4-2	TRBJ1-4	-	CASSQEVKQGRKLFF	TGTGCCAGCAGCCAAGAAGTAAAACAGGGGAGAAAACTGTTTTTT
13	TRBD1	TRBV28	TRBJ1-2	-	CASRPGQVNGYTF	TGTGCCAGCAGACCGGGACAGGTAAATGGCTACACCTTC
14	-	TRBV9	TRBJ1-4	-	CASSEQLSNEKLFF	TGTGCCAGCAGCGAACAGTTGTCGAACGAAAAACTGTTTTTT
15	-	TRBV6-5	TRBJ2-1	-	CASRGLSAYTYEQFF	TGTGCCAGCAGGGGACTGTCCGCCTATACGTATGAGCAGTTCTTC
14	-	TRBV29-1	TRBJ2-3	-	CSVEWGQGGDTQYF	TGCAGCGTTGAATGGGGGCAGGGTGGGGATACGCAGTATTTT
16	-	TRBV7-7	TRBJ1-3	-	CASSPGTSSSGNTIYF	TGTGCTAGCAGCCCCGGGACATCGAGCTCTGGAAACACCATATATTTT
11	-	TRBV3-1/TRBV3-2	TRBJ2-5	-	CASTYGGTQYF	TGTGCCAGCACCTACGGGGGGACCCAGTACTTC
13	-	TRBV5-1	TRBJ2-6	-	CASSRSGANVLTF	TGCGCCAGCAGCCGGTCTGGGGCCAACGTCCTGACTTTC
14	-	TRBV5-1	TRBJ2-3	-	CASSLGGTFDTQYF	TGCGCCAGCAGCTTGGGAGGGACTTTCGATACGCAGTATTTT
14	-	TRBV28	TRBJ2-2	once	CASTGGPLTRELFF	TGTGCCAGCACCGGAGGGCCCCTCACCAGGGAGCTGTTTTTT
15	TRBD1	TRBV28	TRBJ2-6	-	CASRGLGQGAKGLTF	TGTGCCAGCAGGGGCCTCGGACAGGGGGCGAAGGGCCTGACTTTC
13	TRBD1	TRBV7-8	TRBJ1-1	once	CASSVQGAIEAFF	TGTGCCAGCAGCGTACAGGGGGCTATCGAAGCTTTCTTT
14	-	TRBV6-5	TRBJ2-7	-	CASSTREPPYEQYF	TGTGCCAGCAGTACGCGGGAACCGCCCTACGAGCAGTACTTC
15	TRBD1	TRBV5-6	TRBJ1-6	few	CASGLETGDNSPLHF	TGTGCCAGCGGGCTCGAGACAGGGGACAATTCACCCCTCCACTTT
15	-	TRBV4-1	TRBJ2-5	-	CASSQDGQDRETQYF	TGCGCCAGCAGCCAAGATGGCCAGGATAGGGAGACCCAGTACTTC
13	-	TRBV30	TRBJ2-7	-	CAWSGQGSHEQYF	TGTGCCTGGAGTGGCCAGGGTTCCCACGAGCAGTACTTC
12	-	TRBV6-5	TRBJ2-7	-	CASGQMGYEQYF	TGTGCCAGTGGACAGATGGGATACGAGCAGTACTTC
17	-	TRBV15	TRBJ2-7	once	CATSRDGGQRGSYEQYF	TGTGCCACCAGCAGAGATGGCGGACAGCGGGGCTCCTACGAGCAGTACTTC
15	TRBD1	TRBV6-4	TRBJ1-5	-	CASSPDREGNQPQHF	TGTGCCAGCAGCCCGGACAGGGAAGGCAATCAGCCCCAGCATTTT
13	-	TRBV12-3/TRBV12-4	TRBJ2-5	-	CASSPLSQGTQYF	TGTGCCAGCAGTCCTCTATCCCAGGGGACCCAGTACTTC
13	TRBD1	TRBV3-1/TRBV3-2	TRBJ1-2	-	CASSRTGGAGYTF	TGTGCCAGCAGCAGGACAGGGGGCGCAGGCTACACCTTC
16	TRBD1	TRBV18	TRBJ1-4	-	CASSRQPGQRNEKLFF	TGTGCCAGCTCACGTCAGCCGGGACAGCGTAATGAAAAACTGTTTTTT
13	TRBD1	TRBV29-1	TRBJ2-7	-	CSVVATGGYEQYF	TGCAGCGTTGTGGCCACAGGGGGGTACGAGCAGTACTTC
14	-	TRBV3-1/TRBV3-2	TRBJ1-5	-	CASSQDRHNQPQHF	TGTGCCAGCAGCCAAGACAGACACAATCAGCCCCAGCATTTT
11	-	TRBV6-2/TRBV6-3	TRBJ1-2	-	CASSSMNGYTF	TGTGCCAGCAGTTCTATGAATGGCTACACCTTC
13	-	TRBV19	TRBJ1-6	once	CASRPDRNSPLHF	TGTGCCAGTAGACCAGACAGGAATTCACCCCTCCACTTT
15	TRBD1	TRBV7-6	TRBJ1-2	-	CASSSGTGDPYGYTF	TGTGCCAGCAGCTCCGGGACAGGGGATCCCTATGGCTACACCTTC
16	TRBD2	TRBV20-1	TRBJ2-3	-	CSASGTSGRGVDTQYF	TGCAGTGCTAGTGGGACTAGCGGGAGGGGAGTAGATACGCAGTATTTT
13	TRBD1	TRBV12-3/TRBV12-4	TRBJ2-7	-	CASSWTGEWEQYF	TGTGCCAGCAGTTGGACAGGGGAGTGGGAGCAGTACTTC